Below are 27 T cell receptor beta chains sequenced from a single sample in a study of identical twins. TCRdb reprocessed the 5' RACE reads via MiXCR and lists one record per CDR3 protein. The table shows under 900,000 distinct CDR3 sequences, with about 20% occurring only once. Separately, the same data were catalogued under a study of T cells expressing NK-cell markers.

Sequences were obtained from PBMCs. Source of these receptors: a young woman in good health.

This clonotype has just a few counts. This chain uses TRBV12-3 or TRBV12-4 with TRBJ2-1; D gene uncertain. Trimming stripped 1 base from V and 7 bases from J, with 11 bases between. The CDR3 length is 14 residues. The CDR3 spells CASSLGPYGNEQFF. The CDR3 DNA follows: TGTGCCAGCAGTTTAGGGCCATACGGGAATGAGCAGTTCTTC.

This clonotype was counted between two and nine times. At one end, the junction sequence differs from germline, possibly due to a read error. This rearrangement joins TRBV7-9 to TRBJ2-7; TRBD1 matches 8 bases. Germline V gene sequence: CDR1 SEHNR, CDR2 FQNEAQ (reference sequence). This CDR3 contains 11 residues. The CDR3 nucleotides read TGTGCCAGCAGCCCTGGGACAGGTTCAAACTTC. Its translation: CASSPGTGSNF. The variable domain in full, completed from reference TRBV7-9 and TRBJ2-7, reads DTGVSQNPRHKITKRGQNVTFRCDPISEHNRLYWYRQTLGQGPEFLTYFQNEAQLEKSRLLSDRFSAERPKGSFSTLEIQRTEQGDSAMYLCASSPGTGSNFGPGTRLTVT.

A few counts support this clonotype. J is TRBJ2-3 and V is TRBV29-1, with D unresolved. V was cut by 2 bases and J by 2 bases, with 14 bases left in between. The CDR3 has 15 amino acids. Germline lookup yields CDR1 SQVTM and CDR2 ANQGSEA. The CDR3, as DNA: TGCAGCGTTGAACCCAGCCAGGCCCCCACAGATACGCAGTATTTT. Its protein product is CSVEPSQAPTDTQYF.

J is TRBJ2-3 and V is TRBV5-1; either TRBD1 or TRBD2 may fit D (5 bases each). Germline assignment: CDR1 SGHRS and CDR2 YFSETQ. The CDR3 covers 14 residues. Between the trimmed V and J ends, which lost 4 bases and 6 bases, there was a span of 15 bases. The CDR3 loop reads CASSPGRSFDTQYF. Written as DNA, the CDR3 is TGCGCCAGCAGCCCGGGACGTTCATTTGATACGCAGTATTTT.

The rearrangement joins TRBV5-1 to TRBJ2-2, with no clear D. This CDR3 has 13 amino acids. V was pared by 2 bases and J by 7 bases, with 9 bases between. The V gene's germline CDR1 is SGHRS and CDR2 YFSETQ. CDR3 loop: CASSFRIGGELFF. For the CDR3, the DNA is TGCGCCAGCAGCTTTAGGATTGGCGGGGAGCTGTTTTTT.

This sequence joins TRBV7-9 and TRBJ1-1; D ambiguous. The CDR3 totals 13 residues. In germline, CDR1 is SEHNR, CDR2 FQNEAQ (reference sequence). Trimming left V 3 bases short and J 3 bases short, with 8 bases between. The CDR3 nucleotides read TGTGCCAGCAGCTTTGAAGGGTACACTGAAGCTTTCTTT. Translation: CASSFEGYTEAFF.

V is TRBV12-3 or TRBV12-4 and J is TRBJ2-7; 8 bases are a match to TRBD1. The CDR3 extends over 14 amino acids. The ends lost 5 bases at V and 3 bases at J; junction bases unmatched: 6. The CDR3 bases are TGTGCCAGCAGTCGGACAGGGTTGGACTACGAGCAGTACTTC. It specifies CASSRTGLDYEQYF.

This clonotype was seen a single time. V gene TRBV7-9 combines with J gene TRBJ2-2, with 8 bases aligning to TRBD1. CDR1 SEHNR and CDR2 FQNEAQ come from the germline V gene (reference sequence). J gave up 6 bases and V 1 base, and 4 bases lay outside the gene matches. CDR3 size: 15 residues. CDR3 in DNA: TGTGCCAGCAGCTTAGAGGACAGGGACGCCGGGGAGCTGTTTTTT. Its protein product is CASSLEDRDAGELFF. The variable domain in full, with the rest retrieved from reference TRBV7-9 and TRBJ2-2, is DTGVSQNPRHKITKRGQNVTFRCDPISEHNRLYWYRQTLGQGPEFLTYFQNEAQLEKSRLLSDRFSAERPKGSFSTLEIQRTEQGDSAMYLCASSLEDRDAGELFFGEGSRLTVL.

The chain couples TRBV12-3 or TRBV12-4 to TRBJ2-3; perhaps D is TRBD1 or TRBD2 (6 bases each). The V gene lost 5 bases and the J gene lost 5 bases, with 23 bases spanning the gap. The CDR3 is made up of 17 amino acids. CDR3 sequence reads: CASSVRDRGGRLDTQYF. The CDR3 DNA reads TGTGCCAGCAGTGTCCGGGATAGAGGGGGGAGGTTAGATACGCAGTATTTT.

The chain carries TRBV9 and TRBJ2-1; D call uncertain. Germline CDR1 reads SGDLS; CDR2 reads YYNGEE. The V gene lost 0 bases and the J gene lost 10 bases, with 17 bases spanning the gap. CDR3 length: 15 residues. CDR3 amino acids: CASSVEGPRFSEQFF. The CDR3 coding sequence is TGTGCCAGCAGCGTAGAGGGTCCCAGGTTCTCAGAGCAGTTCTTC.

The chain combines TRBV7-9 with TRBJ1-4; 8 bases map to TRBD1. V lost 5 bases and J lost 3; bases outside the gene matches: 5. The CDR3 is made up of 15 amino acids. Germline assignment: CDR1 SEHNR and CDR2 FQNEAQ (reference sequence). CDR3: CASSDRTGPNEKLFF. The CDR3 coding sequence is TGTGCCAGCAGCGATCGGACAGGGCCTAATGAAAAACTGTTTTTT.

The chain links TRBV7-3 to TRBJ2-3; D remains unclear. Germline V gene data show CDR1 as SGHTA and CDR2 as FQGTGA. V lost 0 bases, J lost 2 bases, and 12 bases lay in between. This CDR3 spans 16 amino acids. The CDR3 region has the DNA TGTGCCAGCAGCTTAACGAGAGAGAAACCCACAGATACGCAGTATTTT. It yields the protein CASSLTREKPTDTQYF. The full variable domain, with the rest looked up from reference TRBV7-3 and TRBJ2-3, is GAGVSQTPSNKVTEKGKYVELRCDPISGHTALYWYRQSLGQGPEFLIYFQGTGAADDSGLPNDRFFAVRPEGSVSTLKIQRTERGDSAVYLCASSLTREKPTDTQYFGPGTRLTVL.

The V call is TRBV20-1, the J call TRBJ2-7; 7 nucleotides align to TRBD2. Losses at the gene ends were 0 bases for V and 0 bases for J; bases not matched to a gene: 5. This CDR3 spans 15 amino acids. CDR1 and CDR2 (germline): DFQATT, SNEGSKA (reference sequence). CDR3 in amino acids: CSARDLGGSSYEQYF. The CDR3 DNA is TGCAGTGCTAGAGATCTGGGCGGGAGCTCCTACGAGCAGTACTTC.

The chain links TRBV12-5 to TRBJ2-3; D call uncertain. Trimming cost V 2 bases and J 6 bases, with 9 bases left between them. CDR3 length equals 13 residues. The germline CDR1 and CDR2 sequences are LGHNT and FRNRAP. CDR3 sequence: CASGLWAGDTQYF. The CDR3 DNA follows: TGTGCTAGTGGTTTGTGGGCCGGGGATACGCAGTATTTT. Supplemented by reference TRBV12-5 and TRBJ2-3, the full variable domain reads DARVTQTPRHKVTEMGQEVTMRCQPILGHNTVFWYRQTMMQGLELLAYFRNRAPLDDSGMPKDRFSAEMPDATLATLKIQPSEPRDSAVYFCASGLWAGDTQYFGPGTRLTVL.

This clonotype was counted a few times. This chain links TRBV4-3 with TRBJ2-7, with D tentatively TRBD2 (6 bases). The CDR3 runs to 15 residues. Trimming removed 0 bases from V and 7 bases from J, with 16 bases in between. Germline V gene sequence: CDR1 LGHNA, CDR2 YSLEER. For the CDR3, the DNA is TGCGCCAGCAGCCAAGATGATGGCGGGAAGGGAGAGCAGTACTTC. Translating gives CASSQDDGGKGEQYF.

This clonotype was detected only a few times. The CDR3 loop reads CASSLSGGADGYTF. CDR3 sequence (DNA): TGTGCCAGCAGTTTAAGCGGTGGGGCTGACGGCTACACCTTC. The V call is TRBV12-3 or TRBV12-4, the J call TRBJ1-2, with a tentative D call TRBD1 (5 bases). This CDR3 has 14 residues. The V and J ends lost 2 bases and 8 bases respectively, with 15 bases between them.

This clonotype was seen a handful of times. The chain employs TRBV12-3 or TRBV12-4 and TRBJ1-2; D gene ambiguous. The CDR3 runs to 12 residues. Trimming stripped 5 bases from V and 6 bases from J, with 10 bases between. The CDR3 DNA sequence: TGTGCCAGCAGTATCCTTTCAGATGGCTACACCTTC. Translated, it gives CASSILSDGYTF.

The chain links TRBV6-2 or TRBV6-3 to TRBJ2-1; 7 positions match TRBD2. There are 14 residues in the CDR3. Germline-derived CDR1 and CDR2 are MNHEY and SVGEGT. The ends lost 7 bases at V and 3 bases at J; junction bases unmatched: 6. The CDR3 region is CASKGAGDYNEQFF. The CDR3 DNA sequence: TGTGCCAGCAAAGGGGCGGGAGACTACAATGAGCAGTTCTTC.

V is TRBV12-3 or TRBV12-4 and J is TRBJ1-5; D gene unclear. V was trimmed by 6 bases and J by 4 bases, leaving 13 bases between them. CDR3 length equals 14 residues. Written as DNA, the CDR3 is TGTGCCAGCAGGACTAGCTCCTTTAATCAGCCCCAGCATTTT. It codes for CASRTSSFNQPQHF.

The V and J genes are TRBV7-2 and TRBJ2-2; D ambiguous. V lost 7 bases to trimming and J lost 6 bases, with 12 bases between them. The CDR3 has 13 amino acids. CDR1 and CDR2 from the germline V gene are SGHTA and FQGNSA. CDR3 sequence: CASTNRPAGELFF. As DNA, the CDR3 is TGTGCCAGCACCAATAGACCGGCCGGGGAGCTGTTTTTT.

The V and J genes are TRBV18 and TRBJ2-7; 8 positions match TRBD2. The CDR3 is 14 amino acids. Germline V gives CDR1 KGHSH, CDR2 LQKENI. With 6 bases clipped from V and 2 bases from J, the junction kept 6 bases outside the gene matches. The CDR3 protein is CASSSGTRTYEQYF. As DNA, the CDR3 is TGTGCCAGCTCTTCCGGGACTAGAACCTACGAGCAGTACTTC.

The chain has TRBV24-1 and TRBJ2-1; 12 nucleotides agree with TRBD2. The germline V gene has CDR1 KGHDR and CDR2 SFDVKD. The junction had 6 bases not matched to a gene; V was cut back by 5 bases and J by 14 bases. This CDR3 has 13 amino acids. CDR3 amino acids: CATSALAGGPKFF. The CDR3 DNA reads TGTGCCACCAGTGCGCTAGCGGGAGGGCCAAAGTTCTTC.

This chain connects TRBV13 to TRBJ2-7; D tentatively fits TRBD1 or TRBD2 (6 bases each). The CDR3 length is 16 residues. V shed 2 bases and J shed 0 bases, with 14 bases lying between them. Germline CDR1 is PRHDT and CDR2 is FYEKMQ (reference sequence). The CDR3 spells CASSLIYGGYSYEQYF. CDR3 coding DNA: TGTGCCAGCAGCTTAATTTACGGGGGCTACTCCTACGAGCAGTACTTC.

J is TRBJ2-2 and V is TRBV7-9, with no clear D. CDR1 and CDR2 (germline): SEHNR, FQNEAQ (reference sequence). Trimming took off 7 bases at V and 6 bases at J, with 9 bases between the two ends. The CDR3 runs 12 residues. CDR3 region: CASTRRAGELFF. For the CDR3, the DNA is TGTGCCAGCACCCGCCGGGCCGGGGAGCTGTTTTTT.

The V gene is TRBV9, the J gene TRBJ2-5; D unclear. Trimming shortened V by 0 bases and J by 2 bases, and 8 bases separated the two germline ends. The CDR3 spans 14 residues. In germline, CDR1 is SGDLS, CDR2 YYNGEE. CDR3 protein: CASSVDVSQETQYF. DNA of the CDR3: TGTGCCAGCAGCGTAGATGTTAGTCAAGAGACCCAGTACTTC.

The rearrangement joins TRBV29-1 to TRBJ1-2; D is unresolved. In germline, CDR1 is SQVTM, CDR2 ANQGSEA. There are 12 residues in the CDR3. V lost 4 bases and J lost 6, with 12 bases in between. CDR3 loop: CSVVSPSHGYTF. The CDR3 region has the DNA TGCAGCGTTGTATCCCCTTCCCATGGCTACACCTTC.

The gene calls are TRBV3-1 and TRBJ1-3; D remains ambiguous. Trimming left V 0 bases short and J 4 bases short, with 10 bases between. Per the germline V gene, CDR1 is LGHDT and CDR2 is YNNKEL (reference sequence). This CDR3 contains 15 residues. Written as DNA, the CDR3 is TGTGCCAGCAGCCAAGATCTGGCAGTAGGAAACACCATATATTTT. It codes for CASSQDLAVGNTIYF.